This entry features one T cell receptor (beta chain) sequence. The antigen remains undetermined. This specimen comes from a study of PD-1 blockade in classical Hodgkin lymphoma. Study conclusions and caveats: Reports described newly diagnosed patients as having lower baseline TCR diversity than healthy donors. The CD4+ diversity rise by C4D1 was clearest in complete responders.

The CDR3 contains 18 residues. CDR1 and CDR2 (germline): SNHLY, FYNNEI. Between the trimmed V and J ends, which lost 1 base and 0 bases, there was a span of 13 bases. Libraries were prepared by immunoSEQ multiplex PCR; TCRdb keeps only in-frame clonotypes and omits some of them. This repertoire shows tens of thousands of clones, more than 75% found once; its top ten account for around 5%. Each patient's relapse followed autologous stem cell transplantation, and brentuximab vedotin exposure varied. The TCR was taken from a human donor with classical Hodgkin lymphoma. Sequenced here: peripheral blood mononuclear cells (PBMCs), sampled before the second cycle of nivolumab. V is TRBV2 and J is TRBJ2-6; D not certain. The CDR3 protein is CASSEGPDVNSGANVLTF. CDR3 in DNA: TGTGCCAGCAGTGAAGGTCCGGACGTAAACTCTGGGGCCAACGTCCTGACTTTC. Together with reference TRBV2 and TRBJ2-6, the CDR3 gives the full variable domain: EPEVTQTPSHQVTQMGQEVILRCVPISNHLYFYWYRQILGQKVEFLVSFYNNEISEKSEIFDDQFSVERPDGSNFTLKIRSTKLEDSAMYFCASSEGPDVNSGANVLTFGAGSRLTVL.